The T cell receptor beta chain described here comes from a study of T cells after somatic rescue of genetic block. The method was immunoSEQ multiplex PCR; TCRdb's version includes in-frame clones alone and lacks a portion of them. This sample yields over 95,000 clones, of which around 90% are seen a single time; less than 1.5% belongs to the top ten. Per germline, CDR1 SGHRS and CDR2 YFSETQ. Trimming left V 0 bases short and J 8 bases short, with 9 bases between. CDR3 length: 13 residues. The chain is built from TRBV5-1 and TRBJ2-1; D is unclear. The sequence came from a woman aged 18-29 years. The sequenced sample was peripheral blood mononuclear cells (PBMCs). The CDR3 protein is CASSLEDLDEQFF. In DNA form, the CDR3 reads TGCGCCAGCAGCTTGGAGGATTTGGATGAGCAGTTCTTC.